The 22 T cell receptor beta chains given below trace back to one sample, sequenced in a study of blood T cell repertoires in COVID-19. Only in-frame clones appear in the TCRdb table, and some are missing; sequencing was by immunoSEQ multiplex PCR. This sample has about 200,000 clones; 86% occur once, and the top ten carry 0.6% to 0.9%. Sequencing was performed on peripheral blood. The source of these receptors is a woman in her 70s with acute or convalescent COVID-19.

The chain has TRBV6-5 and TRBJ1-1; 7 nucleotides agree with TRBD1. The CDR3 contains 14 residues. The germline V gene encodes CDR1 MNHEY and CDR2 SVGAGI. The V gene end was trimmed by 5 bases and the J gene end by 0 bases; junction bases not matched to a gene: 3. The chain's CDR3 is CASSRQGMNTEAFF. The CDR3 nucleotides read TGTGCCAGCAGTAGACAGGGAATGAACACTGAAGCTTTCTTT.

The chain employs TRBV28 and TRBJ1-1, with D possibly matching TRBD1 (5 bases). This CDR3 is 16 amino acids long. Germline-derived CDR1 and CDR2 are MDHEN and SYDVKM. Trimming left V 3 bases short and J 0 bases short, with 14 bases between. Written as DNA, the CDR3 is TGTGCCAGCAGTTTGGCGTCTGGGGGGGTGAACACTGAAGCTTTCTTT. This codes for CASSLASGGVNTEAFF.

The CDR3 nucleotides read TGTGCCAGCAGAATTTTGACATCGTCTGAGCAGTTCTTC. As protein: CASRILTSSEQFF. The chain carries TRBV12-3 or TRBV12-4 and TRBJ2-1, with D unresolved. The CDR3 spans 13 residues. V gave up 6 bases and J gave up 9 bases, with 15 bases separating them.

This sequence joins TRBV15 and TRBJ1-1; no clear D gene. V lost 0 bases, J lost 4 bases, and 9 bases lay in between. The CDR3 consists of 14 residues. Germline CDR1 and CDR2: LNHNV and YYDKDF (reference sequence). DNA for the CDR3: TGTGCCACCAGCAGAGATCGCGGGATCACTGAAGCTTTCTTT. This sequence encodes CATSRDRGITEAFF.

V gene TRBV12-3 or TRBV12-4 combines with J gene TRBJ2-1; D is undetermined. Trimming removed 6 bases at V and 4 bases at J, with 7 bases between. The CDR3 extends over 12 amino acids. The CDR3 DNA reads TGTGCCAGCAGCCCGACATACAATGAGCAGTTCTTC. It codes for CASSPTYNEQFF.

The chain employs TRBV5-1 and TRBJ2-3, with D unresolved. The V gene's germline CDR1 is SGHRS and CDR2 YFSETQ. The CDR3 spans 16 residues. Trimming stripped 0 bases from V and 0 bases from J, with 11 bases between. The CDR3 loop reads CASSLEARASTDTQYF. DNA of the CDR3: TGCGCCAGCAGCTTGGAAGCTAGAGCTAGCACAGATACGCAGTATTTT.

The chain combines TRBV6-1 with TRBJ1-1; D remains ambiguous. V shed 0 bases and J shed 4 bases, with 18 bases lying between them. The CDR3 loop spans 17 amino acids. Germline V gives CDR1 MNHNS, CDR2 SASEGT. Written as DNA, the CDR3 is TGTGCCAGCAGTGAAGCGTTGCTTTGGGGTAGCGGCACTGAAGCTTTCTTT. Its translation: CASSEALLWGSGTEAFF.

This clone was counted once. The chain uses TRBV2 and TRBJ1-5, with D tentatively TRBD1 (5 bases). Germline V gene lookup returns CDR1 SNHLY and CDR2 FYNNEI. Trimming took off 2 bases at V and 4 bases at J, with 18 bases between the two ends. CDR3 size: 17 residues. CDR3 in DNA: TGTGCCAGCAGTGAAATGAAAGAGGGGACTACTAATCAGCCCCAGCATTTT. It translates to CASSEMKEGTTNQPQHF.

This clone has more than one count but fewer than ten. V gene TRBV11-2 combines with J gene TRBJ2-4; possible D gene TRBD1, 5 bases. Germline V lookup: CDR1 SGHAT, CDR2 FQNNGV. The ends were cut back, 0 bases at V and 0 bases at J, with 18 bases in the middle. The CDR3 totals 19 residues. DNA for the CDR3: TGTGCCAGCAGCTTAGATAGAACAGGAAGGGGCCTAGCCAAAAACATTCAGTACTTC. Translated, it gives CASSLDRTGRGLAKNIQYF.

CDR3 loop: CSASEGRGWETQYF. DNA of the CDR3: TGCAGTGCTAGTGAGGGCAGGGGGTGGGAGACCCAGTACTTC. The chain recombines TRBV20-1 with TRBJ2-5; 7 nucleotides match TRBD1. The CDR3 loop spans 14 amino acids. CDR1 DFQATT and CDR2 SNEGSKA come from the germline V gene (reference sequence). J was trimmed by 5 bases and V by 3 bases; bases with no gene match: 9.

The chain uses TRBV12-3 or TRBV12-4 and TRBJ2-7; D not resolved. The V gene lost 5 bases and the J gene lost 5 bases, with 7 bases spanning the gap. This CDR3 has 11 amino acids. The CDR3 loop is CASSRVDEQYF. For the CDR3, the DNA is TGTGCCAGCAGTAGAGTGGACGAGCAGTACTTC.

The genes are TRBV6-5 and TRBJ2-7, with D maybe TRBD2 (7 bases). This CDR3 spans 14 amino acids. Trimming cost V 2 bases and J 3 bases, with 11 bases left between them. CDR1 is MNHEY, CDR2 SVGAGI, per germline. In DNA, the CDR3 is TGTGCCAGCAGTTACGGGGGGGGCTACTACGAGCAGTACTTC. It translates to CASSYGGGYYEQYF.

The J gene is TRBJ2-7, the V gene TRBV5-1; tentatively, D is TRBD1 (5 bases). CDR1 SGHRS and CDR2 YFSETQ come from the germline V gene. This CDR3 has 14 amino acids. Trimming removed 0 bases at V and 4 bases at J, with 11 bases between. The CDR3: CASSLERGWYEQYF. The DNA of the CDR3 is TGCGCCAGCAGCTTGGAAAGGGGCTGGTACGAGCAGTACTTC.

This chain uses TRBV29-1 with TRBJ1-2, with D possibly being TRBD1 (6 bases). This CDR3 region has 12 residues. The germline CDR1 and CDR2 sequences are SQVTM and ANQGSEA. V was pared by 3 bases and J by 5 bases, with 10 bases between. CDR3 amino acids: CSVDRQEYGYTF. The CDR3 DNA reads as TGCAGCGTTGACAGACAGGAATATGGCTACACCTTC.

This chain connects TRBV6-5 to TRBJ1-1, with no clear D. The CDR3 spans 14 residues. The V end was cut by 6 bases, the J end by 6 bases, with 17 bases between. Germline values: CDR1 MNHEY, CDR2 SVGAGI. The CDR3 nucleotides are TGTGCCAGCAGCGACTTAACCGGGAAGGCTGAAGCTTTCTTT. Its protein is CASSDLTGKAEAFF.

The CDR3 sequence: CASSFIAGGQADTQYF. CDR3 DNA: TGTGCCAGCAGCTTCATAGCGGGAGGGCAGGCAGATACGCAGTATTTT. This chain connects TRBV11-2 to TRBJ2-3; 11 nucleotides line up with TRBD2. The CDR3 extends over 16 amino acids. J gave up 4 bases and V 3 bases, and 6 bases lay outside the gene matches. CDR1 SGHAT and CDR2 FQNNGV come from the germline V gene.

Only one count was recorded for this clone. V usage is TRBV7-2 and J usage is TRBJ2-7; 9 nucleotides line up with TRBD2. Germline V gene data show CDR1 as SGHTA and CDR2 as FQGNSA. The CDR3 loop spans 15 amino acids. The ends lost 4 bases at V and 6 bases at J; junction bases unmatched: 10. The CDR3 loop is CASSSDWGSGGEQYF. CDR3 bases: TGTGCCAGCAGCTCAGACTGGGGTAGCGGGGGCGAGCAGTACTTC.

CDR3 residues: CASSALPLLTGTGATYEQYF. DNA of the CDR3: TGTGCCAGCAGTGCACTTCCACTTTTAACCGGGACAGGAGCCACCTACGAGCAGTACTTC. The gene calls are TRBV6-1 and TRBJ2-7, with 8 bases lining up with TRBD1. The CDR3 covers 20 residues. The J segment lost 2 bases and the V segment lost 4 bases, leaving 22 bases of the junction unmatched. The V gene's germline CDR1 is MNHNS and CDR2 SASEGT.

This chain joins TRBV5-1 and TRBJ2-1, with TRBD2 matching 16 bases. J was trimmed by 9 bases and V by 8 bases; bases with no gene match: 11. The CDR3 runs 16 residues. Per the germline V gene, CDR1 is SGHRS and CDR2 is YFSETQ. The CDR3 DNA reads TGCGCCAGTCATGAAGCCGGGACTAGCGGGAGGGGTGAGCAGTTCTTC. It yields the protein CASHEAGTSGRGEQFF. The entire variable domain, with the rest obtained from reference TRBV5-1 and TRBJ2-1, is as follows: KAGVTQTPRYLIKTRGQQVTLSCSPISGHRSVSWYQQTPGQGLQFLFEYFSETQRNKGNFPGRFSGRQFSNSRSEMNVSTLELGDSALYLCASHEAGTSGRGEQFFGPGTRLTVL.

The chain couples TRBV11-2 to TRBJ1-6; TRBD1 might be the D (6 bases). The germline gives CDR1 SGHAT, CDR2 FQNNGV. Deletions cut 2 bases from V and 7 bases from J, with 15 bases between. The CDR3 spans 16 residues. Here the CDR3 DNA reads TGTGCCAGCAGCTTATATAACGACAGGATCAATTCACCCCTCCACTTT. Protein sequence: CASSLYNDRINSPLHF. Based on the CDR3 plus reference TRBV11-2 and TRBJ1-6, the full variable domain is EAGVAQSPRYKIIEKRQSVAFWCNPISGHATLYWYQQILGQGPKLLIQFQNNGVVDDSQLPKDRFSAERLKGVDSTLKIQPAKLEDSAVYLCASSLYNDRINSPLHFGNGTRLTVT.

The chain carries TRBV24-1 and TRBJ2-1; 9 positions match TRBD2. V gave up 4 bases and J gave up 8 bases; unmatched junction bases: 8. This CDR3 has 15 amino acids. Per germline, CDR1 KGHDR and CDR2 SFDVKD. The CDR3 nucleotides read TGTGCCACCAGTGAAAGCGGGGGGCCGCGGCATGAGCAGTTCTTC. Translated: CATSESGGPRHEQFF.

The chain combines TRBV10-3 with TRBJ2-5; D possibly corresponds to TRBD2 (6 bases). The germline CDR1 and CDR2 sequences are ENHRY and SYGVKD. The CDR3 is 15 amino acids. V shed 6 bases and J shed 2 bases, with 16 bases lying between them. CDR3 nucleotide sequence: TGTGCCATCAGCGTTAATCGGGGGTCTCAAGAGACCCAGTACTTC. As protein: CAISVNRGSQETQYF.